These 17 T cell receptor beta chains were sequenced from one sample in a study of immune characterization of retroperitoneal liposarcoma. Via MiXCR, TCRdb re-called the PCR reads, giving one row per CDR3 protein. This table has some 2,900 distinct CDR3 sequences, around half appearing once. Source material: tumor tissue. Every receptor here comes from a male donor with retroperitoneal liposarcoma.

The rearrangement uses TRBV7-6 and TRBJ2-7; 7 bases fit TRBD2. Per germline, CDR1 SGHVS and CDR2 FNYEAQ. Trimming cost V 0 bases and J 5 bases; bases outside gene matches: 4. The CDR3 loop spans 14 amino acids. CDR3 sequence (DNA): TGTGCCAGCAGCTTAGCCGGGACTAACGACGAGCAGTACTTC. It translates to CASSLAGTNDEQYF.

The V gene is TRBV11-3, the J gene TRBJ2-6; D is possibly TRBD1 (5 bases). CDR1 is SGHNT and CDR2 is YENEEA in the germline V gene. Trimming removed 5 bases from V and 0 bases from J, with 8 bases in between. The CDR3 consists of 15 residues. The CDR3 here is CASSPRGSGANVLTF. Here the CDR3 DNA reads TGTGCCAGCAGCCCTAGGGGCTCTGGGGCCAACGTCCTGACTTTC. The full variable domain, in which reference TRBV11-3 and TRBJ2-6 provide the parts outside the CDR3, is EAGVVQSPRYKIIEKKQPVAFWCNPISGHNTLYWYLQNLGQGPELLIRYENEEAVDDSQLPKDRFSAERLKGVDSTLKIQPAELGDSAVYLCASSPRGSGANVLTFGAGSRLTVL.

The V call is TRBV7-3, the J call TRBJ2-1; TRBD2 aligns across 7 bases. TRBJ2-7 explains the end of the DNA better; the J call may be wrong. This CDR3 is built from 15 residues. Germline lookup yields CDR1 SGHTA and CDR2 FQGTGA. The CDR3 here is CASSLLGSGPNEQYF. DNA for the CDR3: TGTGCCAGCAGCTTATTGGGTAGCGGGCCTAATGAGCAGTACTTC.

The CDR3 DNA follows: TGTGCCAGCAGCGCCGTCCTGCGGGGGGGTGGACCCTTGGGTGAGCAGTTCTTC. Protein product: CASSAVLRGGGPLGEQFF. The chain joins TRBV11-3 to TRBJ2-1; 9 bases map to TRBD2. Unmatched junction bases numbered 20, after V lost 5 bases and J lost 9 bases. CDR1 and CDR2 from the germline V gene are SGHNT and YENEEA. The CDR3 consists of 18 residues.

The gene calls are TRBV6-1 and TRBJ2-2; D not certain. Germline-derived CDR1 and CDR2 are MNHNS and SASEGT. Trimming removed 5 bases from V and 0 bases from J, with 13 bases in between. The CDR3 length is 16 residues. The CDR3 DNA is TGTGCCAGCAGTTACCGGTTCGGAGCGAACACCGGGGAGCTGTTTTTT. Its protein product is CASSYRFGANTGELFF.

The CDR3 DNA reads as TGTGCCAGCAGTTTCATAGCGGGAGGGCCCTTCCTCAATGAGCAGTTCTTC. The encoded protein is CASSFIAGGPFLNEQFF. The rearrangement joins TRBV6-5 to TRBJ2-1; 11 positions match TRBD2. Germline trimming cut 4 bases from V and 6 bases from J; bases unmatched to any gene: 11. Germline lookup yields CDR1 MNHEY and CDR2 SVGAGI. The CDR3 spans 17 residues.

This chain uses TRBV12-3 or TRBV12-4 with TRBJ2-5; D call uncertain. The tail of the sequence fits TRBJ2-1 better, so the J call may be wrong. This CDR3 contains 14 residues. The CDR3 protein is CASSLNGRGSEQFF. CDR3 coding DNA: TGTGCCAGCAGTTTAAACGGCCGAGGCAGTGAGCAGTTCTTC.

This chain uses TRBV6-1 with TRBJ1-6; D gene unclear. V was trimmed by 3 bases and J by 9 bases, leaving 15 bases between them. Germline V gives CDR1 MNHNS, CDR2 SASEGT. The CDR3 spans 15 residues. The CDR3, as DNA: TGTGCCAGCAGTGAGAACCAACCTACGGGTTCACCCCTCCACTTT. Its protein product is CASSENQPTGSPLHF.

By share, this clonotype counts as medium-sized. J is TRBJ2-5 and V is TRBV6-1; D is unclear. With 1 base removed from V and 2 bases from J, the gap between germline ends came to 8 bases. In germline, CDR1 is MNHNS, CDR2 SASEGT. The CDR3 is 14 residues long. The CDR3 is CASSEGWEQETQYF. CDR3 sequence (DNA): TGTGCCAGCAGTGAAGGGTGGGAACAAGAGACCCAGTACTTC.

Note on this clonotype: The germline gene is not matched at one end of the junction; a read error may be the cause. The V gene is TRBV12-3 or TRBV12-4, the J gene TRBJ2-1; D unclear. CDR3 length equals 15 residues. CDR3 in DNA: TGTGCCAGCAGTCCCAATGGTCGATCCTCCAATGAGCAGTTCTTC. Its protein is CASSPNGRSSNEQFF.

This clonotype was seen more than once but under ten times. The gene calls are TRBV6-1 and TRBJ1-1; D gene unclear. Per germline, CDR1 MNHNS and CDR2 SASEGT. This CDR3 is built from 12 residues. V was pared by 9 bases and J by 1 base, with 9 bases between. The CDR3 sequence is CASNYPNTEAFF. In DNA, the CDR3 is TGTGCCAGTAATTACCCGAACACTGAAGCTTTCTTT.

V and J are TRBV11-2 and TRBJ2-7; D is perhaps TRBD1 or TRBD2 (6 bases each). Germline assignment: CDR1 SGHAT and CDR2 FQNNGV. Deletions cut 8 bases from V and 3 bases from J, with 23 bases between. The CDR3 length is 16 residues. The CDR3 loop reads CASRNVQGSGDYEQYF. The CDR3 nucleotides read TGTGCCAGCCGGAACGTACAGGGTTCGGGGGACTACGAGCAGTACTTC. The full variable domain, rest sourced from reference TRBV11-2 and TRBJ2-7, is EAGVAQSPRYKIIEKRQSVAFWCNPISGHATLYWYQQILGQGPKLLIQFQNNGVVDDSQLPKDRFSAERLKGVDSTLKIQPAKLEDSAVYLCASRNVQGSGDYEQYFGPGTRLTVT.

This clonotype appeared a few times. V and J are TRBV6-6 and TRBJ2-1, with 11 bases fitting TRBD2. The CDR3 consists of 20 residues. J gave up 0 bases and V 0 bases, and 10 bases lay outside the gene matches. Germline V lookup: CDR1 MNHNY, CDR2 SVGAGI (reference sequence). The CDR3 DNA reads TGTGCCAGCAGTTACTCCCGAGGGACTAGCGGCCCGAGCTCCTACAATGAGCAGTTCTTC. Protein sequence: CASSYSRGTSGPSSYNEQFF.

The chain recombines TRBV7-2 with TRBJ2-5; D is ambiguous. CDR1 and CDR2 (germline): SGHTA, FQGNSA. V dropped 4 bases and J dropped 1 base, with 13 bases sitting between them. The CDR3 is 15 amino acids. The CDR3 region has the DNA TGTGCCAGCAGCTCCTTTTGGGCCAGCCAAGAGACCCAGTACTTC. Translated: CASSSFWASQETQYF.

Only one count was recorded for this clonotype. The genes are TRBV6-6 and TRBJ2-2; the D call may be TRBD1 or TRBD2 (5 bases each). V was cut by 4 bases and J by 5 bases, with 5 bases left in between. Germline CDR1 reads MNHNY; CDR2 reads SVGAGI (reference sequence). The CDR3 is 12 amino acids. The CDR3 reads CASSWGTGELFF. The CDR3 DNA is TGTGCCAGCAGTTGGGGGACCGGGGAGCTGTTTTTT.

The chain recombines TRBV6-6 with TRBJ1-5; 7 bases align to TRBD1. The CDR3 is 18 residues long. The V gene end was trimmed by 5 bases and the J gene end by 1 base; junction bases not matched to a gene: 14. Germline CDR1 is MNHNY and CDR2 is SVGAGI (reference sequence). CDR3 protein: CASSRLRGTVLSNQPQHF. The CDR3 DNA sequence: TGTGCCAGCAGTCGATTGAGGGGGACAGTTCTCAGCAATCAGCCCCAGCATTTT.

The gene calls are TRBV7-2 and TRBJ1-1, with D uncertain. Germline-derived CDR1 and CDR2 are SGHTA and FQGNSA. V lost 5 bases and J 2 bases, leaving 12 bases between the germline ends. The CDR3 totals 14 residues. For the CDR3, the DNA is TGTGCCAGCAGCCCTGCCACGGCTAACACTGAAGCTTTCTTT. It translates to CASSPATANTEAFF.